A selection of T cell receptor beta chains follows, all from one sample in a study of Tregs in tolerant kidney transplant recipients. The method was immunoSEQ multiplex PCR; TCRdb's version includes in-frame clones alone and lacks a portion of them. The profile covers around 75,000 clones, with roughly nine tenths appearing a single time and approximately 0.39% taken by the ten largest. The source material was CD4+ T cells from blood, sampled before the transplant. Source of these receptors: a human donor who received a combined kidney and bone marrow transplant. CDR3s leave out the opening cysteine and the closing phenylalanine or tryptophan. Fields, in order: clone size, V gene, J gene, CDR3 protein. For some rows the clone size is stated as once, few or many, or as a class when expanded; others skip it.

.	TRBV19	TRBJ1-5	ASAGVRIQPQH
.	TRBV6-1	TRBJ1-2	ASSAEGVRSYT
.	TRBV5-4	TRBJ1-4	ASSRDRGSEKLF
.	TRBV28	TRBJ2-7	ASRGAYEQY
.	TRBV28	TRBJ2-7	ASSYATTSGFYEQY
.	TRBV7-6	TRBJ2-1	ASSLEASSGYNEQF
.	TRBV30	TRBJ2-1	AWSLGAEQF
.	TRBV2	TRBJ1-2	ASSAVNRGSRGYT
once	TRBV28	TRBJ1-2	ASGTGENYGYT
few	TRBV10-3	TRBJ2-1	AISAGLGHNEQF
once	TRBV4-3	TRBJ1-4	ASSQLGQMKLF
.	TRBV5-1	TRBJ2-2	ASSFVGGPAGELF
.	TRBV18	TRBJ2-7	ASSPGSSGGYEQY
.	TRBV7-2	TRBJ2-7	ASRQGAVYEQY
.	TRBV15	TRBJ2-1	ATSRDGTGERQF
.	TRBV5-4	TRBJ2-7	ASSLAFGAGGPSEQY
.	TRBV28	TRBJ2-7	ASSSTGTGYEQY
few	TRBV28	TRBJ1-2	ASSLPDYGYT
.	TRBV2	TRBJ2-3	ASSERLAGGDTQY
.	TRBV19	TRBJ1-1	ASSIAGAPTEAF
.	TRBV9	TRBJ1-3	ASSSGTAGNTIY
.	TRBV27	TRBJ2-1	ASSLPGQGEPYNEQF
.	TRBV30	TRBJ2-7	AWAGQGASEQY
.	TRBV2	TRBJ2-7	ASSGGSGAYEQY
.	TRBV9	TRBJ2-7	ASSVGERLYSYEQY
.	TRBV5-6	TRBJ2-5	ASSLYSTGYQETQY
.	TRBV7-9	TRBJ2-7	ASTKASGGPR
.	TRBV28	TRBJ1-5	ASTEAGPGNQPQH
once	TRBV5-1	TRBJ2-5	ASSLSGQGAETQY
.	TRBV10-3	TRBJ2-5	AISTGGEYQETQY